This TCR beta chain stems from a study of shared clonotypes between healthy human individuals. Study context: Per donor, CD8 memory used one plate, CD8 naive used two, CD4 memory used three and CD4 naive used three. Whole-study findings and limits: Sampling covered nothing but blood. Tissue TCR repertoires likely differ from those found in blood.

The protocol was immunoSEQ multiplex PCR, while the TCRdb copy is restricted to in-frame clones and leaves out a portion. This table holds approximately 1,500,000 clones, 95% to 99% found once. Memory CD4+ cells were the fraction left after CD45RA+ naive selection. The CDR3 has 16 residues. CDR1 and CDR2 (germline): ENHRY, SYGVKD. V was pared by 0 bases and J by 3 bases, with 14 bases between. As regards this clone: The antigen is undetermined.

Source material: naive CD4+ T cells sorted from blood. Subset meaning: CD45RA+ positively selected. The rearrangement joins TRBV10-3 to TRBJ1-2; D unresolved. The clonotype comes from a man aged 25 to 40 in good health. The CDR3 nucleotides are TGTGCCATCAGTGAGTCGCCCGGCCCCGGGGACTATGGCTACACCTTC. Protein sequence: CAISESPGPGDYGYTF.